This T cell receptor (beta chain) is drawn from a study of PD-1 and CTLA-4 blockade in melanoma. The data were produced by immunoSEQ multiplex PCR, yet TCRdb's version contains in-frame clones alone and is incomplete. The table lists roughly 30,000 clones, 85% to 95% of them singletons. V dropped 2 bases and J dropped 0 bases, with 7 bases sitting between them. This CDR3 has 14 residues. The germline gives CDR1 SGHTA, CDR2 FQGTGA. The sequencing used CD8+ T cells from peripheral blood, collected from a patient given anti-PD-1 treatment. The V gene is TRBV7-3, the J gene TRBJ1-1; D not resolved. This TCR derives from a human donor with melanoma. The CDR3 protein is CASSLRRLNTEAFF. The DNA of the CDR3 is TGTGCCAGCAGCTTACGCAGACTGAACACTGAAGCTTTCTTT.